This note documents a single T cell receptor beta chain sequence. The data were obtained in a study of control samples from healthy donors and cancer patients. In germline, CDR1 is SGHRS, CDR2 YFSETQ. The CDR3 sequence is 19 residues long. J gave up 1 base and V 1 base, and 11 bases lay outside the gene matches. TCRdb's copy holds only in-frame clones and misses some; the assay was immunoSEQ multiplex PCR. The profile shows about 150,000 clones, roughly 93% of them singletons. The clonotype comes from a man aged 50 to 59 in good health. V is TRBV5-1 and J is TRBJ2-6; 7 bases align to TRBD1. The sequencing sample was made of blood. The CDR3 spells CASSLSGQPHLSGANVLTF. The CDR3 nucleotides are TGCGCCAGCAGCTTGTCGGGACAGCCACACTTATCTGGGGCCAACGTCCTGACTTTC.